One and the same sample provided the 6 T cell receptor beta chains below, sequenced in a study of OX40 agonist ivuxolimab in advanced cancers. Assay: immunoSEQ multiplex PCR; the TCRdb copy retains only in-frame clones and omits some. The sample records around 62,000 clones, over 75% being singletons. The specimen was CD4+ or CD8+ T cells sorted from blood, collected in a trial of the OX40 agonist ivuxolimab. These TCRs come from an adult with an advanced solid tumor such as melanoma, head and neck, liver or kidney cancer.

This chain uses TRBV7-9 with TRBJ1-6; D remains unclear. V dropped 4 bases and J dropped 6 bases, with 10 bases sitting between them. From germline, CDR1 is SEHNR and CDR2 FQNEAQ (reference sequence). This CDR3 comprises 14 residues. CDR3 coding DNA: TGTGCCAGCAGCTCCGGGGATTCTAATTCACCCCTCCACTTT. It codes for CASSSGDSNSPLHF.

This rearrangement joins TRBV7-9 to TRBJ2-7; D is unresolved. The V gene lost 1 base and the J gene lost 4 bases, with 11 bases spanning the gap. Per the germline V gene, CDR1 is SEHNR and CDR2 is FQNEAQ (reference sequence). The CDR3 consists of 14 residues. The CDR3, as DNA: TGTGCCAGCAGCTTAGATTTGCGGAAGTACGAGCAGTACTTC. This encodes CASSLDLRKYEQYF.

The chain joins TRBV7-2 to TRBJ2-7; 8 bases map to TRBD1. The germline CDR1 and CDR2 sequences are SGHTA and FQGNSA. The junction had 8 bases not matched to a gene; V was cut back by 5 bases and J by 5 bases. The CDR3 loop spans 14 amino acids. The CDR3 nucleotides are TGTGCCAGCAGCCCACGGACAGGGCAGCACGAGCAGTACTTC. It yields the protein CASSPRTGQHEQYF.

The V gene is TRBV4-2, the J gene TRBJ2-7, with 9 bases aligning to TRBD2. This CDR3 comprises 17 residues. The V gene's germline CDR1 is LGHNA and CDR2 YNFKEQ. Germline trimming cut 2 bases from V and 2 bases from J; bases unmatched to any gene: 10. The CDR3 loop reads CASSQSPPSGNTYEQYF. The DNA for the CDR3 is TGTGCCAGCAGCCAATCCCCCCCTAGCGGGAACACCTACGAGCAGTACTTC.

The V and J genes are TRBV5-8 and TRBJ1-1; no reliable D call. V lost 4 bases, J lost 2 bases, and 12 bases lay in between. Germline V lookup: CDR1 SGHTS, CDR2 YDEGEE. This CDR3 has 14 amino acids. CDR3 region: CASSPRWENTEAFF. As DNA, the CDR3 is TGTGCCAGCAGCCCTCGGTGGGAAAACACTGAAGCTTTCTTT.

J is TRBJ2-1 and V is TRBV7-9, with D maybe TRBD2 (5 bases). The length of the CDR3 is 13 residues. Between the trimmed V and J ends, which lost 4 bases and 6 bases, there was a span of 10 bases. The germline gives CDR1 SEHNR, CDR2 FQNEAQ (reference sequence). Written as DNA, the CDR3 is TGTGCCAGCAGCTCACTAGGCTCCAATGAGCAGTTCTTC. Amino acids: CASSSLGSNEQFF.